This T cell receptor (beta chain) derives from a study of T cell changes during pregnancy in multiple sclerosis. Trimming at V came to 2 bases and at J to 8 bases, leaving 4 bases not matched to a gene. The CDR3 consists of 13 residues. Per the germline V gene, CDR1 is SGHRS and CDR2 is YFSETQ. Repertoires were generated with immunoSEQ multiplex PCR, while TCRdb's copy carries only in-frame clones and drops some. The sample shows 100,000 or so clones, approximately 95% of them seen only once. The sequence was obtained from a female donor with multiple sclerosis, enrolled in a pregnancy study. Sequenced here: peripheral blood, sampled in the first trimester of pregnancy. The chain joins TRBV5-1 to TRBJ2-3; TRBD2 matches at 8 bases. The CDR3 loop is CASSFIGGATQYF. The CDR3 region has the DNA TGCGCCAGCAGCTTCATCGGGGGGGCTACGCAGTATTTT.